This T cell receptor (beta chain) stems from a study of T-cell memory formation after mild COVID-19. TCRdb recomputed calls from the 5' RACE reads with MiXCR, one row per CDR3 protein. Of under 250,000 distinct CDR3 sequences detected, approximately 15% appear once; the ten largest clones hold around 2%. The sequence came from an adult woman who had mild COVID-19 (a few samples of this study predate the infection). Cell type and time point are not known. Sequenced input: PBMCs or a T cell subset sorted from them (not recorded which).

The CDR3 DNA reads as TGCGCCAGCAGCTCACTCCCTCAGGGACAGGGATTCAATGAGCAGTTCTTC. It is translated as CASSSLPQGQGFNEQFF. This chain joins TRBV5-1 and TRBJ2-1, with 9 bases fitting TRBD1. The ends lost 3 bases at V and 6 bases at J; junction bases unmatched: 13. CDR3 length equals 17 residues. Looked up from germline, CDR1 is SGHRS and CDR2 is YFSETQ.